The next 21 T cell receptor beta chains were all read from a single sample in a study of Graves' ophthalmopathy and Graves' hyperthyroidism. The study amplified TCR beta CDR3 regions using RNA transcripts. HTBI primers served in a first-round RT-PCR, which a second-round multiplex PCR followed. TCRdb called the multiplex PCR reads again in MiXCR, with one record for every CDR3 protein. The data contain 740,000 or so distinct CDR3 sequences, 35% to 50% of them singletons. Sequencing used peripheral blood. The receptors stem from an adult man with Graves' ophthalmopathy.

The chain has TRBV7-9 and TRBJ2-2, with a possible D match to TRBD2 (5 bases). The CDR3 has 16 residues. V was clipped by 3 bases and J by 2 bases, with 13 bases between them. Germline values: CDR1 SEHNR, CDR2 FQNEAQ (reference sequence). In DNA, the CDR3 is TGTGCCAGCAGCTTGCAGGCGGGCCAAAACACCGGGGAGCTGTTTTTT. Encoded protein: CASSLQAGQNTGELFF.

Remarks on this clonotype: The junction departs from germline at one end; a sequencing error may be responsible. This chain connects TRBV14 to TRBJ1-1; maybe TRBD1 (5 bases). CDR3 length equals 13 residues. Germline V gives CDR1 SGHDN, CDR2 FVKESK. The CDR3: CASSQQGSTKAFF. The CDR3 DNA reads as TGTGCCAGCAGCCAACAGGGTTCCACTAAAGCTTTCTTT.

J is TRBJ2-3 and V is TRBV12-3 or TRBV12-4, with TRBD1 identical over 7 bases. This CDR3 has 14 residues. Germline trimming cut 4 bases from V and 6 bases from J; bases unmatched to any gene: 7. CDR3 sequence: CASSSPGGRDTQYF. The DNA for the CDR3 is TGTGCCAGCAGTTCCCCAGGGGGTAGGGATACGCAGTATTTT.

This clonotype was counted once. The chain employs TRBV15 and TRBJ1-2; the D gene is possibly TRBD1 (5 bases). CDR3 length equals 14 residues. The V end was cut by 3 bases, the J end by 4 bases, with 12 bases between. Germline V lookup: CDR1 LNHNV, CDR2 YYDKDF (reference sequence). CDR3 sequence (DNA): TGTGCCACCAGCAGGATTATGACAGCCTATGGCTACACCTTC. As protein: CATSRIMTAYGYTF.

The CDR3 sequence is CASKRRASGTPNEKLFF. In DNA, the CDR3 is TGTGCCAGCAAACGAAGGGCCTCCGGGACACCAAATGAAAAACTGTTTTTT. V gene TRBV12-3 or TRBV12-4 combines with J gene TRBJ1-4, with D perhaps matching TRBD1 (6 bases). CDR3 length: 17 residues. Trimming removed 7 bases at V and 5 bases at J, with 23 bases between.

This clonotype was recorded at least ten times. The chain carries TRBV24-1 and TRBJ2-2, with D perhaps TRBD1 (6 bases). Germline V gives CDR1 KGHDR, CDR2 SFDVKD. This CDR3 region has 16 residues. V lost 4 bases and J lost 2, with 13 bases in between. DNA for the CDR3: TGTGCCACCAGTGAACTAAAGGACAGTAACACCGGGGAGCTGTTTTTT. Protein sequence: CATSELKDSNTGELFF.

This clonotype occurred a few times. The chain carries TRBV7-9 and TRBJ1-4; 7 nucleotides match TRBD1. Germline V lookup: CDR1 SEHNR, CDR2 FQNEAQ (reference sequence). J lost 7 bases, V lost 5 bases, and 4 bases had no gene match. The CDR3 is 13 amino acids. This CDR3 reads CASSPRGSEKLFF. The CDR3 coding sequence is TGTGCCAGCAGCCCCAGGGGGAGTGAAAAACTGTTTTTT.

This chain uses TRBV7-2 with TRBJ1-5; 8 nucleotides match TRBD1. Germline CDR1 reads SGHTA; CDR2 reads FQGNSA. The CDR3 has 15 residues. J gave up 1 base and V 4 bases, and 3 bases lay outside the gene matches. As DNA, the CDR3 is TGTGCCAGCAGCTCCTGGACAGGGAGCAATCAGCCCCAGCATTTT. Translation gives CASSSWTGSNQPQHF.

With regard to this clonotype: The junction differs from germline at one of its ends, possibly a read error. This chain joins TRBV10-3 and TRBJ2-5; D possibly corresponds to TRBD1 (5 bases). The CDR3 is 16 amino acids. Germline assignment: CDR1 ENHRY and CDR2 SYGVKD. The DNA of the CDR3 is TGTGCCAGCAGTTACCCCGCCCCGACAGCTAAAGAGACCCAGTACTTC. Encoded protein: CASSYPAPTAKETQYF.

As for this clonotype: A clone one base away is much larger, so this may be a read error. The chain joins TRBV15 to TRBJ2-5, with D perhaps being TRBD1 or TRBD2 (6 bases each). The CDR3 has 15 residues. Germline lookup yields CDR1 LNHNV and CDR2 YYDKDF (reference sequence). V lost 3 bases and J 4 bases, leaving 15 bases between the germline ends. The CDR3 sequence is CATSSSGGPGETQYF. CDR3 DNA sequence: TGTGCCACCAGCAGTTCTGGGGGGCCCGGAGAGACCCAGTACTTC.

There are many counts of this clonotype. This chain joins TRBV29-1 and TRBJ2-7; possible D gene TRBD1, 6 bases. The germline CDR1 and CDR2 sequences are SQVTM and ANQGSEA. V lost 3 bases, J lost 1 base, and 16 bases lay in between. The CDR3 is made up of 15 amino acids. The CDR3 DNA is TGCAGCGTTGAGGTGCGCAGGGGAACATCCTACGAGCAGTACTTC. Protein product: CSVEVRRGTSYEQYF.

V usage is TRBV24-1 and J usage is TRBJ1-5, with 8 bases aligning to TRBD1. This CDR3 is built from 17 residues. With V trimmed by 7 bases and J by 0 bases, 10 bases remained unmatched. Germline CDR1 KGHDR, CDR2 SFDVKD. Here the CDR3 reads CATSDRDRITSNQPQHF. In DNA, the CDR3 is TGTGCCACCAGCGACCGGGACAGGATAACTAGCAATCAGCCCCAGCATTTT.

This clonotype was counted ten times or more. The V gene is TRBV7-9, the J gene TRBJ2-5, with TRBD1 matching 8 bases. V shed 5 bases, J shed 4 bases, and the junction held 6 bases outside the gene matches. Germline V gene sequence: CDR1 SEHNR, CDR2 FQNEAQ (reference sequence). The length of the CDR3 is 14 residues. The chain's CDR3 is CASSMRQGRETQYF. The CDR3 nucleotides are TGTGCCAGCAGCATGAGACAGGGGAGAGAGACCCAGTACTTC.

On this clonotype itself: The junction differs from germline at one of its ends, possibly a read error. This chain's CDR3 is CASSPLDGYEEYF. The CDR3 coding sequence is TGTGCCAGCAGCCCGCTGGATGGCTACGAGGAGTACTTC. The chain joins TRBV7-9 to TRBJ2-7; no reliable D call. Germline V CDR1 and CDR2: SEHNR, FQNEAQ (reference sequence). This CDR3 spans 13 amino acids.

This chain uses TRBV7-9 with TRBJ2-7; 11 nucleotides line up with TRBD2. The V gene's germline CDR1 is SEHNR and CDR2 FQNEAQ (reference sequence). V lost 5 bases to trimming and J lost 2 bases; unmatched junction nucleotides: 8. The CDR3 loop spans 16 amino acids. The chain's CDR3 is CASSQATSGAPYEQYF. In DNA, the CDR3 is TGTGCCAGCAGCCAGGCGACTAGCGGGGCCCCCTACGAGCAGTACTTC.

The rearrangement joins TRBV12-3 or TRBV12-4 to TRBJ2-7; D perhaps matches TRBD1 (6 bases). This CDR3 region has 16 residues. V lost 4 bases and J lost 3, with 19 bases in between. For the CDR3, the DNA is TGTGCCAGCAGTTCGGATCAAGGGGGATCAATCTACGAGCAGTACTTC. Amino acids: CASSSDQGGSIYEQYF.

This clonotype was counted only a few times. The V and J genes are TRBV2 and TRBJ1-5; possibly TRBD1 for D (5 bases). The V end was cut by 8 bases, the J end by 9 bases, with 20 bases between. Per germline, CDR1 SNHLY and CDR2 FYNNEI. This CDR3 is 14 amino acids long. The CDR3: CASGMTDPQGPQHF. The CDR3 DNA sequence: TGTGCCAGCGGAATGACAGATCCCCAAGGGCCCCAGCATTTT.

The gene calls are TRBV25-1 and TRBJ1-6; 8 bases match TRBD1. The CDR3 spans 15 residues. Per germline, CDR1 MGHDK and CDR2 SYGVNS. Trimming removed 6 bases from V and 9 bases from J; junction bases left unmatched: 10. The DNA of the CDR3 is TGTGCCAGCAGCCAAGATTCAGGGGGCTTTTCACCCCTCCACTTT. Encoded protein: CASSQDSGGFSPLHF.

This clonotype was seen at least ten times. The CDR3 loop is CASSLFEHGYTF. CDR3 sequence (DNA): TGTGCCAGCAGTCTCTTTGAACATGGCTACACCTTC. V gene TRBV2 combines with J gene TRBJ1-2; no firm D call. Germline-derived CDR1 and CDR2 are SNHLY and FYNNEI. The CDR3 is made up of 12 amino acids. Trimming shortened V by 5 bases and J by 6 bases, and 10 bases separated the two germline ends. The full variable domain, with the rest looked up from reference TRBV2 and TRBJ1-2, is EPEVTQTPSHQVTQMGQEVILRCVPISNHLYFYWYRQILGQKVEFLVSFYNNEISEKSEIFDDQFSVERPDGSNFTLKIRSTKLEDSAMYFCASSLFEHGYTFGSGTRLTVV.

As to this clonotype: The CDR3 carries no conserved terminal phenylalanine or tryptophan, so it likely arises from a read error. V is TRBV29-1 and J is TRBJ2-7, with 7 bases fitting TRBD1. Germline-derived CDR1 and CDR2 are SQVTM and ANQGSEA. The junction had 8 bases not matched to a gene; V was cut back by 4 bases and J by 2 bases. The CDR3 sequence is 14 residues long. CDR3: CSVVLGQATYEQYL. CDR3 DNA sequence: TGCAGCGTTGTTCTAGGACAGGCAACCTACGAGCAGTACCTC.

The chain links TRBV25-1 to TRBJ1-2; tentatively, D is TRBD1 (5 bases). V shed 6 bases and J shed 4 bases, with 15 bases lying between them. Germline CDR1 is MGHDK and CDR2 is SYGVNS. The CDR3 runs to 14 residues. CDR3 sequence (DNA): TGTGCCAGCAGCATCCGGGGCAGGGCCTATGGCTACACCTTC. It specifies CASSIRGRAYGYTF.